This T cell receptor (beta chain) was retrieved from a study of blood T cell repertoires in COVID-19. Study details: Acute-phase and convalescent COVID-19 samples originated in the United States, Italy and Spain. T cells, B-cell-depleted T cells, or PBMCs supplied cDNA or gDNA.

In the authors' methods: Estimated nucleated cell counts came from reference gene primer amplification. Data came from immunoSEQ multiplex PCR; TCRdb stores just in-frame clones and leaves some out. D and trimming come from the DNA, and the V and J calls and clone size come from that table. The sample lists under 200,000 clones; around 80% were seen once. Specimen: peripheral blood. The TCR comes from a man aged 30 to 39 with active or convalescent COVID-19.

This CDR3 is CASSLGTLNTGELFF. Here the CDR3 DNA reads TGTGCCAGCAGTCTGGGGACTCTGAACACCGGGGAGCTGTTTTTT. V is TRBV27 and J is TRBJ2-2, with D possibly TRBD2 on 6 matching bases. Trimming removed 5 bases at V and 1 base at J, with 11 bases between. This CDR3 has 15 amino acids. Looked up from germline, CDR1 is MNHEY and CDR2 is SMNVEV (reference sequence).